The 10 T cell receptor beta chains in this list originate from one sample, sequenced in a study of blood T cell repertoires in COVID-19. Assay used: immunoSEQ multiplex PCR; TCRdb lists only in-frame clones, some missing. Found here are 65,000 to 75,000 clones, around nine tenths of them singletons; the top ten hold 29%. What was sequenced was peripheral blood. The receptors stem from a woman of 80 years or more with active or convalescent COVID-19.

The chain uses TRBV21-1 and TRBJ1-2; the table gives TRBD1 as D, unverified against the DNA. TRBV21-1 is a documented pseudogene. This CDR3 region has 16 residues. CDR3 amino acids: CASSKSPGQGNYGYTF. The DNA of the CDR3 is TGTGCCAGCAGCAAGAGTCCGGGACAGGGGAACTATGGCTACACCTTC.

DNA of the CDR3: TGTGCCAGCAGCGGAACGGGACACGTTAGCAATCAGCCCCAGCATTTT. It specifies CASSGTGHVSNQPQHF. The V call is TRBV4-2, the J call TRBJ1-5, with D perhaps TRBD1 (6 bases). Trimming removed 5 bases at V and 0 bases at J, with 14 bases between. Looked up from germline, CDR1 is LGHNA and CDR2 is YNFKEQ. The CDR3 has 16 residues.

The chain employs TRBV9 and TRBJ2-1; no firm D call. The CDR3 is 15 residues long. V was trimmed by 1 base and J by 2 bases, leaving 10 bases between them. Germline loops: CDR1 SGDLS, CDR2 YYNGEE. The CDR3 region has the DNA TGTGCCAGCAGCGTATCTCAGCGAGCCTACAATGAGCAGTTCTTC. Translation: CASSVSQRAYNEQFF.

The chain is built from TRBV25-1 and TRBJ1-2; 9 positions match TRBD1. V was clipped by 4 bases and J by 3 bases; unmatched bases: 6. From germline, CDR1 is MGHDK and CDR2 SYGVNS. The CDR3 sequence is 15 residues long. The CDR3 DNA reads as TGTGCCAGCAGTGTGATGGGACAGGGAGACTATGGCTACACCTTC. It translates to CASSVMGQGDYGYTF.

This clone was detected once. V gene TRBV3-1 (or the pseudogene TRBV3-2) combines with J gene TRBJ2-1, with 11 bases matching TRBD2. The CDR3 sequence is 18 residues long. In germline, CDR1 is LGHDT, CDR2 YNNKEL (reference sequence). The trim removed 4 bases at V and 4 bases at J, leaving 12 bases unmatched. The CDR3 protein is CASSPISGGAGNYNEQFF. In DNA, the CDR3 is TGTGCCAGCAGCCCTATTAGCGGGGGGGCCGGAAATTACAATGAGCAGTTCTTC.

The J gene is TRBJ1-5, the V gene TRBV7-2, with 8 bases fitting TRBD1. With V trimmed by 2 bases and J by 9 bases, 9 bases remained unmatched. Germline V CDR1 and CDR2: SGHTA, FQGNSA. The CDR3 length is 15 residues. The CDR3 region is CASSLLGQGTRPQHF. CDR3 DNA: TGTGCCAGCAGCTTACTCGGACAGGGAACCAGGCCCCAGCATTTT. Together with reference TRBV7-2 and TRBJ1-5, the CDR3 gives the full variable domain: GAGVSQSPSNKVTEKGKDVELRCDPISGHTALYWYRQSLGQGLEFLIYFQGNSAPDKSGLPSDRFSAERTGGSVSTLTIQRTQQEDSAVYLCASSLLGQGTRPQHFGDGTRLSIL.

This chain joins TRBV7-2 and TRBJ2-1, with 8 bases identical to TRBD2. Germline CDR1 reads SGHTA; CDR2 reads FQGNSA. The CDR3 loop spans 16 amino acids. J lost 3 bases, V lost 3 bases, and 7 bases had no gene match. Here the CDR3 DNA reads TGTGCCAGCAGCTTCGAATCCGGGACTAGCTACAATGAGCAGTTCTTC. The encoded protein is CASSFESGTSYNEQFF.

This rearrangement joins TRBV11-3 to TRBJ1-3, with D tentatively TRBD1 (5 bases). CDR1 and CDR2 from the germline V gene are SGHNT and YENEEA. V lost 4 bases and J 2 bases, leaving 12 bases between the germline ends. The CDR3 loop spans 15 amino acids. CDR3 residues: CASSSGPFAGNTIYF. As DNA, the CDR3 is TGTGCCAGCAGCTCAGGGCCGTTTGCTGGAAACACCATATATTTT.

The chain's CDR3 is CASRDRGREKLFF. CDR3 nucleotide sequence: TGTGCCAGCCGGGACAGGGGGAGGGAAAAACTGTTTTTT. This rearrangement joins TRBV3-1 (or the pseudogene TRBV3-2) to TRBJ1-4, with TRBD1 matching over 11 bases. V shed 8 bases, J shed 8 bases, and the junction held 4 bases outside the gene matches. Germline lookup yields CDR1 LGHDT and CDR2 YNNKEL (reference sequence). The CDR3 has 13 amino acids.

J is TRBJ1-4 and V is TRBV2, with TRBD1 as a possible D gene (5 bases). Trimming shortened V by 7 bases and J by 8 bases, and 20 bases separated the two germline ends. CDR1 is SNHLY, CDR2 FYNNEI, per germline. CDR3 size: 15 residues. CDR3 loop: CASTGRGSLREKLFF. The DNA for the CDR3 is TGTGCCAGCACCGGTAGGGGCAGTCTTAGAGAAAAACTGTTTTTT. Using reference TRBV2 and TRBJ1-4 for the parts outside the CDR3, the full variable domain is EPEVTQTPSHQVTQMGQEVILRCVPISNHLYFYWYRQILGQKVEFLVSFYNNEISEKSEIFDDQFSVERPDGSNFTLKIRSTKLEDSAMYFCASTGRGSLREKLFFGSGTQLSVL.